The rows below give T cell receptor beta chains drawn from one sample of a study of blood T cells in healthy people across ages. TCRdb called the 5' RACE reads again in MiXCR, with one record for every CDR3 protein. The sample lists hundreds of thousands of distinct CDR3 sequences, more than 20% occurring once. The same data also contributed to another study, on T cells of mothers and their children.

Sequences were obtained from blood. The receptor set was obtained from a boy between 10 and 17 years old in good health. The CDR3 runs from the conserved cysteine through the conserved F or W. The D gene is left open where the match is weak. Only some rows state a clone size, as once, few, many or a class for expanded clones.

- | 12 | TRBJ1-1 | few | TRBV4-1 | TGCGCCAGCAGCCCCCTGGCAGGTGAAGCGTTCTTT | CASSPLAGEAFF
- | 17 | TRBJ2-3 | few | TRBV2 | TGTGCCAGCAGTGATGGCCCCAGGACAGTAAACACAGATACGCAGTATTTT | CASSDGPRTVNTDTQYF
- | 15 | TRBJ1-6 | few | TRBV7-9 | TGTGCCAGCAGCTCGCCGGGCACCTATAATTCACCCCTCCACTTT | CASSSPGTYNSPLHF
- | 11 | TRBJ2-3 | - | TRBV12-5 | TGTGCTAGTGGTGAACTAGATACGCAGTATTTT | CASGELDTQYF
TRBD2 | 15 | TRBJ2-2 | - | TRBV2 | TGTGCCAGCACCGCAACTAGCGGGAGCACCGGGGAGCTGTTTTTT | CASTATSGSTGELFF
- | 14 | TRBJ2-3 | - | TRBV4-3 | TGCGCCAGCAGCCCAGCGGACTCCATGGATACGCAGTATTTT | CASSPADSMDTQYF
TRBD2 | 15 | TRBJ2-7 | - | TRBV7-2 | TGTGCCAGCAGAGACGGGACTAGCGGCCGGGGCGAGCAGTACTTC | CASRDGTSGRGEQYF
TRBD2 | 15 | TRBJ2-2 | - | TRBV20-1 | TGCAGTGCTAGAAGGGGACTAACAGCGGGAAAGGGGCTGTTTTTT | CSARRGLTAGKGLFF
TRBD1 | 17 | TRBJ2-5 | few | TRBV7-2 | TGTGCCAGCAGACTAAAACTTACAGGGGCGTACCAAGAGACCCAGTACTTC | CASRLKLTGAYQETQYF
- | 12 | TRBJ2-3 | few | TRBV7-6 | TGTGCCAGCAGGGTTGGGACGGATACGCAGTATTTT | CASRVGTDTQYF
- | 13 | TRBJ2-5 | few | TRBV7-2 | TGTGCCAGCAGCCCCAACTCCAGGGGGACCCAGTACTTC | CASSPNSRGTQYF
- | 17 | TRBJ1-4 | - | TRBV5-1 | TGCGCCAGCAGCCCTAGACTCGCCACAGGACATAATGAAAAACTGTTTTTT | CASSPRLATGHNEKLFF
- | 14 | TRBJ2-5 | many | TRBV9 | TGTGCCAGCAGCCCGGAGGGGTTACAAGAGACCCAGTACTTC | CASSPEGLQETQYF
- | 15 | TRBJ2-7 | few | TRBV7-9 | TGTGCCAGCAGCTTAGCGCTCGTAGGAGGAGCGGGGCAGTACTTC | CASSLALVGGAGQYF
TRBD1 | 16 | TRBJ2-1 | - | TRBV7-2 | TGTGCCAGCAGCTTTAACTCCGGGACAGGGTACAATGAGCAGTTCTTC | CASSFNSGTGYNEQFF
TRBD2 | 18 | TRBJ2-1 | - | TRBV5-4 | TGTGCCAGCAGCCCGGCTAGACTAGCGGGACTTAGATACAATGAGCAGTTCTTC | CASSPARLAGLRYNEQFF
TRBD2 | 18 | TRBJ2-3 | - | TRBV20-1 | TGCAGTGCTAGAGAACGTTACCGGTCGACTAGCGGGAGGAATACGCAGTATTTT | CSARERYRSTSGRNTQYF
TRBD2 | 13 | TRBJ2-5 | - | TRBV20-1 | TGCAGTGCTACTAGCGGGGGTTTGGAGACCCAGTACTTC | CSATSGGLETQYF
- | 15 | TRBJ2-2 | - | TRBV7-9 | TGTGCCAGCAGCTCCTCGGCTAGCGTGAACGGGGAGCTGTTTTTT | CASSSSASVNGELFF
- | 15 | TRBJ2-1 | few | TRBV9 | TGTGCCAGCAGCGGAACCGGAATTCCCTACAATGAGCAGTTCTTC | CASSGTGIPYNEQFF
TRBD1 | 17 | TRBJ2-3 | - | TRBV5-4 | TGTGCCAGCAGCTCGGGACAGCGACTAACTAGCACAGATACGCAGTATTTT | CASSSGQRLTSTDTQYF
- | 16 | TRBJ2-7 | - | TRBV21-1 | TGTGCCAGCCGTTCCCCCGCTCCTCGAAGCTCCTACGAGCAGTACTTC | CASRSPAPRSSYEQYF
TRBD2 | 16 | TRBJ2-3 | - | TRBV5-5 | TGTGCCAGCAGCTTTGGAGCGGGAGGTGACGCAGATACGCAGTATTTT | CASSFGAGGDADTQYF
- | 16 | TRBJ1-4 | - | TRBV15 | TGTGCCACCAGCAGAGAACCGGGACGGACTAATGAAAAACTGTTTTTT | CATSREPGRTNEKLFF
- | 15 | TRBJ2-3 | few | TRBV9 | TGTGCCAGCAGCAAGGGCGGTACTAGCACAGATACGCAGTATTTT | CASSKGGTSTDTQYF
TRBD1 | 12 | TRBJ2-7 | few | TRBV27 | TGTGCCAGCAGTTTACGGGACAGCGAGCAGTACTTC | CASSLRDSEQYF
- | 14 | TRBJ2-7 | - | TRBV6-2/TRBV6-3 | TGTGCCAGCAACCTAGATGGAGGTCACCACGAGCAGTACTTC | CASNLDGGHHEQYF
TRBD2 | 14 | TRBJ2-2 | - | TRBV29-1 | TGCAGCGTTGCAGCGGGAGTGGGTACCGGGGAGCTGTTTTTT | CSVAAGVGTGELFF
- | 13 | TRBJ1-5 | - | TRBV25-1 | TGTGCCAGCAGGCCGGGGTCGAATCAGCCCCAGCATTTT | CASRPGSNQPQHF
- | 14 | TRBJ2-5 | - | TRBV4-2 | TGTGCCAGCAGCCAGGAGGGAGTTCACGAGACCCAGTACTTC | CASSQEGVHETQYF
- | 15 | TRBJ2-3 | - | TRBV7-8 | TGTGCCAGCACCCCCGAGGCGGCGGACACAGATACGCAGTATTTT | CASTPEAADTDTQYF
TRBD2 | 16 | TRBJ2-7 | - | TRBV20-1 | TGCAGTGCTAGAGATTCGAGCAGCGGGAGGCTGTACGAGCAGTACTTC | CSARDSSSGRLYEQYF
- | 15 | TRBJ2-5 | - | TRBV7-9 | TGTGCCAGCAGTTACATGCAAGAAAACACAGAGACCCAGTACTTC | CASSYMQENTETQYF
- | 19 | TRBJ1-4 | - | TRBV15 | TGTGCCACCAGCAGAGTACAGGGAAGTCTAGGTGCAACTAATGAAAAACTGTTTTTT | CATSRVQGSLGATNEKLFF